This entry features one T cell receptor (beta chain) sequence. Its specificity is not known. Sample-barcoded 5' priming and a J-beta primer mix drove a second PCR of roughly 6 to 12 cycles. TCRdb ran MiXCR on the 5' RACE reads and lists one entry per CDR3 protein. The sample contains over 600,000 distinct CDR3 sequences, roughly three fifths of which appear only once. This sample stems from a study of blood T cells in healthy people across ages. Study-level points and caveats: Roughly linear declines in TCR beta diversity per million T cells occurred with age.

Germline V gives CDR1 MNHEY, CDR2 SVGAGI. The CDR3 has 14 residues. The sample comprised blood. The TCR originated in a man in his forties or fifties in good health. The chain couples TRBV6-5 to TRBJ2-7; 10 bases are shared with TRBD2. In nucleotides, the CDR3 is TGTGGTACCGGGGCTAGCGGGAGCGCCTACGAGCAGTACTTC. Translating gives CGTGASGSAYEQYF.